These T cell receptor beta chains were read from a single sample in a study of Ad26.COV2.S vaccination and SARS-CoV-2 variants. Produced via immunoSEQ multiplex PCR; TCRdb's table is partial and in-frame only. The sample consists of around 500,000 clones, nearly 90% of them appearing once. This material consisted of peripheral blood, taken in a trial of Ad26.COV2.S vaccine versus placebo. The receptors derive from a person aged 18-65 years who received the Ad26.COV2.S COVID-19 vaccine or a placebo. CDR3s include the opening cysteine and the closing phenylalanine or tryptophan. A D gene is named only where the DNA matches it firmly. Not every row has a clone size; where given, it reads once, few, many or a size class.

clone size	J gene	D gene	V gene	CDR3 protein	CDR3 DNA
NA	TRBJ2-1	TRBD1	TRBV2	CASWDRRGAGVDNEQFF	TGTGCCAGCTGGGACAGGCGGGGCGCCGGGGTAGACAATGAGCAGTTCTTC
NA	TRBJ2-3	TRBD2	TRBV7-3	CASSLMGLAGPGDTQYF	TGTGCCAGCAGCTTAATGGGACTAGCGGGACCCGGAGATACGCAGTATTTT
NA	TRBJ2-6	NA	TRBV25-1	CASSEPGNREANVLTF	TGTGCCAGCAGTGAACCCGGCAATCGTGAGGCCAACGTCCTGACTTTC
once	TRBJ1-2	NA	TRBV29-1	CSVEWDGYTF	TGCAGCGTTGAGTGGGATGGCTACACCTTC
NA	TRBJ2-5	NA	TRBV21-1	CASSDHRRPETQYF	TGTGCCAGCAGCGACCACAGGCGGCCAGAGACCCAGTACTTC
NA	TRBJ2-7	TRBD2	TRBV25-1	CASRSSGSSYEQYF	TGTGCCAGCAGGTCAAGCGGGAGTTCCTACGAGCAGTACTTC
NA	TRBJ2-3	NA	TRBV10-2	CASSATGAWSTDTQYF	TGCGCCAGCAGTGCTACTGGGGCATGGTCCACAGATACGCAGTATTTT
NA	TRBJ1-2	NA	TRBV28	CASRAQAPLWGYTF	TGTGCCAGCAGAGCACAGGCCCCCCTATGGGGCTACACCTTC
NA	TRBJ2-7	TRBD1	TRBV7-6	CASSLGWAGTGLSGEQYF	TGTGCCAGCAGCTTAGGTTGGGCCGGGACAGGCCTTTCTGGCGAGCAGTACTTC
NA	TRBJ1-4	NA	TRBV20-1	CSAPVGGRLFF	TGCAGTGCTCCCGTGGGGGGAAGACTGTTTTTT
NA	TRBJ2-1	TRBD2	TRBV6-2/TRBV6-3	CASSAGGFVYEQFF	TGTGCCAGCAGTGCGGGGGGCTTTGTGTATGAGCAGTTCTTC
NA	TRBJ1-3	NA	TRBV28	CASSRSGTPSGNTIYF	TGTGCCAGCAGCCGATCCGGGACACCCTCTGGAAACACCATATATTTT
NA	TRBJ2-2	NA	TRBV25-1	CASRRAGNTGELFF	TGTGCCAGCAGGAGGGCAGGGAACACCGGGGAGCTGTTTTTT
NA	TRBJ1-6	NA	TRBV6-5	CASRPEDRTNSPLHF	TGTGCCAGCAGACCTGAAGACAGGACAAATTCACCCCTCCACTTT